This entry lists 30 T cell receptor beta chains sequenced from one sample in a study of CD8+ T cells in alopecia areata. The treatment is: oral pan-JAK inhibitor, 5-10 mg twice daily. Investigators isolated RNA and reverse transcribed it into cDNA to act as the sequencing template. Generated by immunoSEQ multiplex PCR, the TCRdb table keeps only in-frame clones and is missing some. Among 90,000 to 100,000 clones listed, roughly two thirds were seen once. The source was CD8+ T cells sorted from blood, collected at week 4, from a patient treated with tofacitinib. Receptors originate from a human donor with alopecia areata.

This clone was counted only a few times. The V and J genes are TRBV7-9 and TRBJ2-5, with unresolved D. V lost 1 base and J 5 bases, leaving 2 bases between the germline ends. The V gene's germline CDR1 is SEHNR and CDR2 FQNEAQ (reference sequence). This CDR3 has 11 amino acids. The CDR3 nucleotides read TGTGCCAGCAGCTTAGACGAGACCCAGTACTTC. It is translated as CASSLDETQYF.

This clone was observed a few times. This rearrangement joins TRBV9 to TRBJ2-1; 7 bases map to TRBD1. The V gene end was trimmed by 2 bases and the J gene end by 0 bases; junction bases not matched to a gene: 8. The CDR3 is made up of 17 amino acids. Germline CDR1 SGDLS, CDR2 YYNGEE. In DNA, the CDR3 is TGTGCCAGCAGCGTTCAACAGGGGTTCGGCTCCTACAATGAGCAGTTCTTC. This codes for CASSVQQGFGSYNEQFF.

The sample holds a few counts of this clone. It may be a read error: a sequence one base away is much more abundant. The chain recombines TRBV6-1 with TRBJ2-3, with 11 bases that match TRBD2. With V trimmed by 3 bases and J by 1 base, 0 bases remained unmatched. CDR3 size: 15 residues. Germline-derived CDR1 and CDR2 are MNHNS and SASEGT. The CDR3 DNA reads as TGTGCCAGCAGTGAGACTAGCGGGGGCACAGATACGCAGTATTTT. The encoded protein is CASSETSGGTDTQYF.

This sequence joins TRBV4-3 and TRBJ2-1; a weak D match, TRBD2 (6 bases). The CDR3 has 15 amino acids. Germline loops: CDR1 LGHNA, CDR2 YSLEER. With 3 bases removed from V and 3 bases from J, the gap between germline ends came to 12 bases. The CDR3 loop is CASSQVGGDYNEQFF. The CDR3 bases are TGCGCCAGCAGCCAGGTCGGAGGGGACTACAATGAGCAGTTCTTC.

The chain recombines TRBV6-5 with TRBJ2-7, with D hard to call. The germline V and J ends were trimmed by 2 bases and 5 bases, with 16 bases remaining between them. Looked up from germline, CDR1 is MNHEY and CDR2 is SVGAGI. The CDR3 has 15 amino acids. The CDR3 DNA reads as TGTGCCAGCAGTTACGTCATGACTCTAAGCAACGAGCAGTACTTC. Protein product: CASSYVMTLSNEQYF.

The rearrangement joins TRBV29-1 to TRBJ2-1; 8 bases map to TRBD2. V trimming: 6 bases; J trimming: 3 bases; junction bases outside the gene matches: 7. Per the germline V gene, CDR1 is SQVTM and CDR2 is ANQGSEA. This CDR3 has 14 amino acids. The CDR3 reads CSVTGLGDYNEQFF. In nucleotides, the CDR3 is TGCAGCGTGACGGGACTAGGAGACTACAATGAGCAGTTCTTC.

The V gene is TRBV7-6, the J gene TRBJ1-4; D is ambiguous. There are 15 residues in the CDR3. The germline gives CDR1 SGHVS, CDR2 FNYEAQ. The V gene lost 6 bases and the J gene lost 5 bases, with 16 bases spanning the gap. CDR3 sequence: CASSLSRRKNEKLFF. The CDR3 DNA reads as TGTGCCAGCAGTTTATCCCGTCGGAAGAATGAAAAACTGTTTTTT.

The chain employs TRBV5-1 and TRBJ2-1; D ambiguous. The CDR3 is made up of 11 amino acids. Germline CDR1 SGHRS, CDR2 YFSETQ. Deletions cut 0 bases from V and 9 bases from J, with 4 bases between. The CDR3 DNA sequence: TGCGCCAGCAGCTTGGCGGGTGAGCAGTTCTTC. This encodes CASSLAGEQFF.

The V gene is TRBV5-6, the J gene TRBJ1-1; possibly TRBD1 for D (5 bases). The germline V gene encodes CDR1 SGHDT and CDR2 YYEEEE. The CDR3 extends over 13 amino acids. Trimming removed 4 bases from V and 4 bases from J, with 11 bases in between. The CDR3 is CASSPWGSTEAFF. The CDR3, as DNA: TGTGCCAGCAGCCCGTGGGGGAGCACTGAAGCTTTCTTT.

As DNA, the CDR3 is TGTGCCAGCAGTTTAAGGGCAGGCCCCTACAATGAGCAGTTCTTC. It translates to CASSLRAGPYNEQFF. The chain links TRBV27 to TRBJ2-1; D is uncertain. CDR1 and CDR2 (germline): MNHEY, SMNVEV (reference sequence). This CDR3 has 15 amino acids. V shed 2 bases and J shed 2 bases, with 10 bases lying between them.

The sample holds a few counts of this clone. The CDR3 DNA sequence: TGCAGCGTTGTGAGGGAGGACTACAATGAGCAGTTCTTC. It codes for CSVVREDYNEQFF. The chain employs TRBV29-1 and TRBJ2-1; D may be TRBD2 (6 bases). The CDR3 has 13 residues. Per germline, CDR1 SQVTM and CDR2 ANQGSEA. The V gene lost 4 bases and the J gene lost 3 bases, with 10 bases spanning the gap.

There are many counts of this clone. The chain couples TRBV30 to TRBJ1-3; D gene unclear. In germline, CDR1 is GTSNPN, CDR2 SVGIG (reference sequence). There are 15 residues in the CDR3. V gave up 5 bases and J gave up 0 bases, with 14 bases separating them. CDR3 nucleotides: TGTGCCTGGGACGAGCCCCTCTCCTCTGGAAACACCATATATTTT. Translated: CAWDEPLSSGNTIYF. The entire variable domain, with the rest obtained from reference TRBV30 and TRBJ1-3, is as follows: SQTIHQWPATLVQPVGSPLSLECTVEGTSNPNLYWYRQAAGRGLQLLFYSVGIGQISSEVPQNLSASRPQDRQFILSSKKLLLSDSGFYLCAWDEPLSSGNTIYFGEGSWLTVV.

DNA for the CDR3: TGTGCCAGCTCCTCCTTAGCGGAACTTACAGATACGCAGTATTTT. This gives the protein CASSSLAELTDTQYF. The chain has TRBV6-5 and TRBJ2-3; possible D gene TRBD2, 6 bases. Germline V gene data show CDR1 as MNHEY and CDR2 as SVGAGI. Trimming cost V 8 bases and J 3 bases, with 18 bases left between them. The CDR3 spans 15 residues.

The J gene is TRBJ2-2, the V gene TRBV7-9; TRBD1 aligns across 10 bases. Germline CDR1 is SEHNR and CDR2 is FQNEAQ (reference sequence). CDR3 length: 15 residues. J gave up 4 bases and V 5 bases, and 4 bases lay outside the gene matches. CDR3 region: CASSRQGASTGELFF. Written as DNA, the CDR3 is TGTGCCAGCAGCCGACAGGGGGCAAGCACCGGGGAGCTGTTTTTT.

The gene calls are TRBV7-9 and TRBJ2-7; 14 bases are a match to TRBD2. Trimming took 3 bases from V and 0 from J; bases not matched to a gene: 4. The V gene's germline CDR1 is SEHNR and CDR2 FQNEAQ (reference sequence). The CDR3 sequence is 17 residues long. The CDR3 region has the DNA TGTGCCAGCAGCTTCGGGACTAGCGGGAGAGGCTCCTACGAGCAGTACTTC. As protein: CASSFGTSGRGSYEQYF.

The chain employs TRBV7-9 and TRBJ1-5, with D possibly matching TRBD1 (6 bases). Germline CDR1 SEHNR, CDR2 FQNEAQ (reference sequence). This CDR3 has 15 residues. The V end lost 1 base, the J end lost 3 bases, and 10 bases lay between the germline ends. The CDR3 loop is CASSLGQENNQPQHF. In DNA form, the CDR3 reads TGTGCCAGCAGCTTAGGACAGGAAAACAATCAGCCCCAGCATTTT.

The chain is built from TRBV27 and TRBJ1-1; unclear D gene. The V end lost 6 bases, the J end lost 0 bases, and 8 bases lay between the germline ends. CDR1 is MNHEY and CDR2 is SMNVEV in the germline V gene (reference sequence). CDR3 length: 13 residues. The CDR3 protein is CASSPGVNTEAFF. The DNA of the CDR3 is TGTGCCAGCAGCCCTGGGGTGAACACTGAAGCTTTCTTT.

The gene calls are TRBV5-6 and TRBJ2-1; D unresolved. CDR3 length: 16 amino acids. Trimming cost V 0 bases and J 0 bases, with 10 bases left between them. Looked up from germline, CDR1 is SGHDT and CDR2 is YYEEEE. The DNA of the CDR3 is TGTGCCAGCAGCTTGGATAGGATTAGCTCCTACAATGAGCAGTTCTTC. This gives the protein CASSLDRISSYNEQFF.

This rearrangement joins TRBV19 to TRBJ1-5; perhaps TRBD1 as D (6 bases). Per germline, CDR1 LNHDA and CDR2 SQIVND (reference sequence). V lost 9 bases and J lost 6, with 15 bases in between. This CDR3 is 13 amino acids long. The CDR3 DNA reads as TGTGCCAGCACAACAGGGAGAAGTCAGCCCCAGCATTTT. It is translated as CASTTGRSQPQHF.

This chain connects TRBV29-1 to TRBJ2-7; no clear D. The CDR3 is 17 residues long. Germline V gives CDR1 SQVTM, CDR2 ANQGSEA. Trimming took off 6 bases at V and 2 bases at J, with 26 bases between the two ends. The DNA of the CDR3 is TGCAGCGTCACCACCGGGCAGCAACTTCTGGTCACCTACGAGCAGTACTTC. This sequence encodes CSVTTGQQLLVTYEQYF.

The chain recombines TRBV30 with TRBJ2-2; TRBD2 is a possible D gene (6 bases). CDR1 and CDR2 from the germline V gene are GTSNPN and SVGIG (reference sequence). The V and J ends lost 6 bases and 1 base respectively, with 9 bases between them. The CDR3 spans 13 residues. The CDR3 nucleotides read TGTGCCTGTAGCGGATTGAACACCGGGGAGCTGTTTTTT. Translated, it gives CACSGLNTGELFF.

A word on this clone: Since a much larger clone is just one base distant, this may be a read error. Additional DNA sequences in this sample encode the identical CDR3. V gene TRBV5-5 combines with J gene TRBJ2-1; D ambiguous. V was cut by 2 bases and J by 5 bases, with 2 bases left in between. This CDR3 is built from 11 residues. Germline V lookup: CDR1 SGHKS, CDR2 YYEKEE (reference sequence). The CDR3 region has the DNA TGTGCCAGCAGCTTAAACAATGAGCAGTTCTTC. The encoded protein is CASSLNNEQFF. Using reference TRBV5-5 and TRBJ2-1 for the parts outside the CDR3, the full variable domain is DAGVTQSPTHLIKTRGQQVTLRCSPISGHKSVSWYQQVLGQGPQFIFQYYEKEERGRGNFPDRFSARQFPNYSSELNVNALLLGDSALYLCASSLNNEQFFGPGTRLTVL.

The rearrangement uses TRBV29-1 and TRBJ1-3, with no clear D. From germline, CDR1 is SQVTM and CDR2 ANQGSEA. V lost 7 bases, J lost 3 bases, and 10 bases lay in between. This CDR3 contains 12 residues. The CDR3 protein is CSAGQIGNTIYF. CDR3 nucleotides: TGCAGCGCCGGCCAAATTGGAAACACCATATATTTT.

CDR3 sequence (DNA): TGTGCCAGCAGCTCCCAACTAAGTCCGGAGCAGTACTTC. Translating it yields CASSSQLSPEQYF. The chain recombines TRBV14 with TRBJ2-7, with D unresolved. Germline loops: CDR1 SGHDN, CDR2 FVKESK. The ends were cut back, 5 bases at V and 7 bases at J, with 15 bases in the middle. The CDR3 totals 13 residues.

CDR3 bases: TGTGCCACCAGCAGAGATGAGGACGAGCAGTACTTC. It is translated as CATSRDEDEQYF. The V and J genes are TRBV15 and TRBJ2-7; D ambiguous. With 0 bases removed from V and 5 bases from J, the gap between germline ends came to 5 bases. The CDR3 is made up of 12 amino acids. The germline V gene has CDR1 LNHNV and CDR2 YYDKDF (reference sequence).

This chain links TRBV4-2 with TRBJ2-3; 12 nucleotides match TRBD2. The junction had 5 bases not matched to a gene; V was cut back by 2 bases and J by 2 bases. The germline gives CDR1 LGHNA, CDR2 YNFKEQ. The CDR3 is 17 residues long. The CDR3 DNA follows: TGTGCCAGCAGCCAACTCACTAGCGGGGGGCACACAGATACGCAGTATTTT. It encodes CASSQLTSGGHTDTQYF.

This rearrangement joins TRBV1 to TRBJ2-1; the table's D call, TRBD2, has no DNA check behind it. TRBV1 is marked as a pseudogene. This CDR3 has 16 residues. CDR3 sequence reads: CTSSHTLAGVTNEQFF. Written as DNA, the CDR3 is TGCACCAGCAGCCACACCTTAGCGGGGGTGACCAATGAGCAGTTCTTC.

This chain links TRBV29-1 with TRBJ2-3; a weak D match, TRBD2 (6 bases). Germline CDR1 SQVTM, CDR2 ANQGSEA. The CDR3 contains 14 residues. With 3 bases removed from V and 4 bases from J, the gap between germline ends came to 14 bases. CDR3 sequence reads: CSVDVMRGADTQYF. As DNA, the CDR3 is TGCAGCGTTGACGTCATGCGGGGAGCAGATACGCAGTATTTT.

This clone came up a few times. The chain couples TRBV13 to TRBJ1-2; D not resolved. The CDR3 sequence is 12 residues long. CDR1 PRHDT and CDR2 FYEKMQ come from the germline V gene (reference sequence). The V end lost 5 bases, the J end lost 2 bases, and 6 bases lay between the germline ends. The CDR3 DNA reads TGTGCCAGCAGCGAAGACAACTATGGCTACACCTTC. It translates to CASSEDNYGYTF.

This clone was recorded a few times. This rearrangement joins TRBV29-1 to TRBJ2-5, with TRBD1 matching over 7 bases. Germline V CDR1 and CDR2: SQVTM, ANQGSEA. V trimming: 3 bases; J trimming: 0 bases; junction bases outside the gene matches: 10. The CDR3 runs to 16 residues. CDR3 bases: TGCAGCGTTGAGATCCATTCCGGGACAGACCAAGAGACCCAGTACTTC. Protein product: CSVEIHSGTDQETQYF.